This T cell receptor (beta chain) was sequenced in a study of PD-L1 blockade in urothelial cancer. The wider study: Blood was analyzed 3 weeks (second dose) and 6 weeks after treatment start.

As regards this clone: Its antigen is unidentified.

Diagnoses among patients were locally advanced or metastatic urothelial carcinoma. The investigators introduced synthetic TCR analog templates into each PCR as spikes. TCRdb's copy holds only in-frame clones and misses some; the assay was immunoSEQ multiplex PCR. Among about 51,000 clones listed, 86% were seen once. Whole-study findings and limits: In blood at 3 weeks, tumor-associated clones expanded more among patients with durable benefit.

V lost 5 bases to trimming and J lost 6 bases, with 14 bases between them. The germline gives CDR1 MDHEN, CDR2 SYDVKM. The CDR3 runs 13 residues. Sequenced here: PBMCs, sampled around atezolizumab (anti-PD-L1) treatment. The genes are TRBV28 and TRBJ2-7, with D unresolved. This TCR was recovered from a man in his sixties with urothelial cancer. The CDR3 is CASSIEDKAEQYF. CDR3 nucleotides: TGTGCCAGCAGTATAGAAGACAAGGCCGAGCAGTACTTC.